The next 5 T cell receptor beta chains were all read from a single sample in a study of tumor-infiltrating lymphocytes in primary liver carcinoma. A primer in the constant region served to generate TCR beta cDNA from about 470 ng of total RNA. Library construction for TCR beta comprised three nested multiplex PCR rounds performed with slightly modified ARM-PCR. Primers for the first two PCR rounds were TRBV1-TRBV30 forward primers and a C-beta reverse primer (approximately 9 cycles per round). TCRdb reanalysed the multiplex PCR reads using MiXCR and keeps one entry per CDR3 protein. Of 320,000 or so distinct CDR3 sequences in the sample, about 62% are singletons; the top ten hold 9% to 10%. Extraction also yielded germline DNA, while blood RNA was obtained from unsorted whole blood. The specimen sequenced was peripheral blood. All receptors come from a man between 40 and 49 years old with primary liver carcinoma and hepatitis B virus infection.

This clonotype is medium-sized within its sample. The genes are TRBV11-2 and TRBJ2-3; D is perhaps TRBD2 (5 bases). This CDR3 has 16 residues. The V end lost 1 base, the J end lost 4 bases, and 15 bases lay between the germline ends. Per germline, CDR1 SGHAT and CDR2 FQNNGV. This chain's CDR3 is CASSLVLASLADTQYF. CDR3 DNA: TGTGCCAGCAGCTTAGTATTAGCGTCTTTGGCAGATACGCAGTATTTT.

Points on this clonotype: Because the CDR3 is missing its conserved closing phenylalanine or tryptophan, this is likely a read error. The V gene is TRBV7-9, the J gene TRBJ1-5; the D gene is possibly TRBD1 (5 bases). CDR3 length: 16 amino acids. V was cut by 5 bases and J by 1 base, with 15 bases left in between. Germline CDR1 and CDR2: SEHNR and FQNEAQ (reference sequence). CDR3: CASSPDGRVSNQPQHS. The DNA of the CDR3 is TGTGCCAGCAGCCCGGATGGCAGGGTAAGCAATCAGCCCCAGCATTCT.

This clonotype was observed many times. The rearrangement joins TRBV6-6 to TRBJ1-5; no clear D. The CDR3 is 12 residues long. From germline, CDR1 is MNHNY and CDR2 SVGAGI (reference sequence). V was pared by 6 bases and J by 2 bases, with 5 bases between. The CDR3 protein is CASRARNQPQHF. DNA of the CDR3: TGTGCCAGCAGGGCCCGCAATCAGCCCCAGCATTTT.

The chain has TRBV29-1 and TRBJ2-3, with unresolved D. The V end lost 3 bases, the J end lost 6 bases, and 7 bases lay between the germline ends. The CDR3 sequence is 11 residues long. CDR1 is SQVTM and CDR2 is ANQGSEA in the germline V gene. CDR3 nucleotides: TGCAGCGTTGAGACACCGGATACGCAGTATTTT. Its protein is CSVETPDTQYF.

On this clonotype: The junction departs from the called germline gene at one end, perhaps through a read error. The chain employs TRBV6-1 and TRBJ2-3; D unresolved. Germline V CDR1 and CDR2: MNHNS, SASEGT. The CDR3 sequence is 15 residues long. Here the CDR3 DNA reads TGTGCCTGCAGTGAAGATAGCTGGCCCGCAGATACGCGGTATTTT. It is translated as CACSEDSWPADTRYF.